This is a list of T cell receptor beta chains from one sample in a study of spatial heterogeneity in lung cancer. Via MiXCR, TCRdb re-called the 5' RACE reads, giving one row per CDR3 protein. The data hold some 50,000 distinct CDR3 sequences, with roughly 12% observed a single time. Sequencing used PBMCs, obtained at surgery. The receptors come from a female donor with early-stage non-small cell lung cancer. Both conserved end residues are part of each CDR3. The D gene is left open where the match is weak. Some rows have no size entry. The others give once, few or many, or a class for an expanded clone.

V gene: TRBV6-2/TRBV6-3
D gene: -
clone size: few
CDR3 length: 14
J gene: TRBJ2-7
CDR3 protein: CASSYLGASYEQYF
CDR3 DNA: TGTGCCAGCAGTTACCTGGGGGCTTCCTACGAGCAGTACTTC

V gene: TRBV14
D gene: -
clone size: -
CDR3 length: 16
J gene: TRBJ2-3
CDR3 protein: CASSQLVGGSTDTQYF
CDR3 DNA: TGTGCCAGCAGCCAGCTAGTGGGGGGCAGCACAGATACGCAGTATTTT

V gene: TRBV5-4
D gene: TRBD1
clone size: few
CDR3 length: 12
J gene: TRBJ2-7
CDR3 protein: CASSLAQGDQYF
CDR3 DNA: TGTGCCAGCAGCTTGGCCCAGGGGGATCAGTACTTC

V gene: TRBV20-1
D gene: -
clone size: many
CDR3 length: 12
J gene: TRBJ2-5
CDR3 protein: CSARDTRETQYF
CDR3 DNA: TGCAGTGCTAGAGATACGAGGGAGACCCAGTACTTC

V gene: TRBV7-6
D gene: TRBD1
clone size: few
CDR3 length: 15
J gene: TRBJ1-6
CDR3 protein: CASSLTEGGGSPLHF
CDR3 DNA: TGTGCCAGCAGCTTAACTGAAGGGGGCGGTTCACCCCTCCACTTT

V gene: TRBV3-1
D gene: -
clone size: many
CDR3 length: 13
J gene: TRBJ1-2
CDR3 protein: CASSPLWSYGYTF
CDR3 DNA: TGTGCCAGCAGCCCGCTATGGTCCTATGGCTACACCTTC

V gene: TRBV7-9
D gene: -
clone size: few
CDR3 length: 12
J gene: TRBJ2-7
CDR3 protein: CASSLEGNEQYF
CDR3 DNA: TGTGCCAGCAGCTTAGAGGGTAACGAGCAGTACTTC

V gene: TRBV5-4
D gene: -
clone size: -
CDR3 length: 14
J gene: TRBJ2-2
CDR3 protein: CASSLVGGTGELFF
CDR3 DNA: TGTGCCAGCAGCTTGGTTGGTGGCACCGGGGAGCTGTTTTTT

V gene: TRBV2
D gene: -
clone size: many
CDR3 length: 14
J gene: TRBJ1-1
CDR3 protein: CASSVHGLNTEAFF
CDR3 DNA: TGTGCCAGCAGTGTCCACGGTTTGAACACTGAAGCTTTCTTT

V gene: TRBV6-5
D gene: -
clone size: once
CDR3 length: 16
J gene: TRBJ1-2
CDR3 protein: CASSYSPRDSNYGDTF
CDR3 DNA: TGTGCCAGCAGTTACTCTCCCCGGGATTCTAACTATGGCGACACCTTC

V gene: TRBV18
D gene: -
clone size: -
CDR3 length: 13
J gene: TRBJ2-5
CDR3 protein: CASSRTDQETQYF
CDR3 DNA: TGTGCCAGCTCGCGGACGGACCAAGAGACCCAGTACTTC

V gene: TRBV5-1
D gene: -
clone size: few
CDR3 length: 14
J gene: TRBJ2-7
CDR3 protein: CASSLGQGGGEQYF
CDR3 DNA: TGCGCCAGCAGCTTGGGGCAGGGCGGTGGCGAGCAGTACTTC

V gene: TRBV10-3
D gene: -
clone size: many
CDR3 length: 13
J gene: TRBJ1-1
CDR3 protein: CAAHGTTDTEAFF
CDR3 DNA: TGTGCCGCCCACGGGACCACGGACACTGAAGCTTTCTTT

V gene: TRBV5-4
D gene: -
clone size: few
CDR3 length: 14
J gene: TRBJ1-2
CDR3 protein: CASSSRTNNYGYTF
CDR3 DNA: TGTGCCAGCAGCTCCCGGACAAACAACTATGGCTACACCTTC

V gene: TRBV7-9
D gene: TRBD1
clone size: -
CDR3 length: 15
J gene: TRBJ2-3
CDR3 protein: CASSLPGQGADTQYF
CDR3 DNA: TGTGCCAGCAGCTTACCAGGACAGGGGGCAGATACGCAGTATTTT

V gene: TRBV28
D gene: TRBD1
clone size: many
CDR3 length: 13
J gene: TRBJ2-7
CDR3 protein: CASSFGRGLEQYF
CDR3 DNA: TGTGCCAGCAGTTTTGGCAGGGGGCTCGAGCAGTACTTC

V gene: TRBV6-2/TRBV6-3
D gene: -
clone size: many
CDR3 length: 13
J gene: TRBJ2-3
CDR3 protein: CASSYSDEDTQYF
CDR3 DNA: TGTGCCAGCAGTTACTCGGACGAAGATACGCAGTATTTT

V gene: TRBV7-2
D gene: TRBD1
clone size: few
CDR3 length: 17
J gene: TRBJ2-2
CDR3 protein: CASSPPGQGAIPGELFF
CDR3 DNA: TGTGCCAGCAGCCCGCCGGGACAGGGGGCTATCCCCGGGGAGCTGTTTTTT

V gene: TRBV28
D gene: TRBD1
clone size: many
CDR3 length: 14
J gene: TRBJ2-7
CDR3 protein: CASRGTGGSYEQYF
CDR3 DNA: TGTGCCAGCAGGGGGACAGGGGGCTCCTACGAGCAGTACTTC

V gene: TRBV7-9
D gene: -
clone size: few
CDR3 length: 14
J gene: TRBJ2-7
CDR3 protein: CASSLDTSSYEQYF
CDR3 DNA: TGTGCCAGCAGCTTAGACACAAGCTCCTACGAGCAGTACTTC

V gene: TRBV4-1
D gene: -
clone size: many
CDR3 length: 13
J gene: TRBJ1-6
CDR3 protein: CASSQAGLSPLHF
CDR3 DNA: TGCGCCAGCAGCCAGGCAGGGCTTTCACCCCTCCACTTT

V gene: TRBV12-3/TRBV12-4
D gene: -
clone size: -
CDR3 length: 15
J gene: TRBJ2-1
CDR3 protein: CASSLSPGGPDEQFF
CDR3 DNA: TGTGCCAGCAGTTTGAGTCCGGGGGGCCCGGATGAGCAGTTCTTC

V gene: TRBV20-1
D gene: TRBD2
clone size: -
CDR3 length: 14
J gene: TRBJ2-1
CDR3 protein: CSARGGLAFDEQFF
CDR3 DNA: TGCAGTGCTAGGGGCGGACTAGCGTTCGATGAGCAGTTCTTC

V gene: TRBV28
D gene: -
clone size: few
CDR3 length: 13
J gene: TRBJ1-2
CDR3 protein: CATRRPEDYGYTF
CDR3 DNA: TGTGCCACCCGTCGCCCAGAGGACTATGGCTACACCTTC

V gene: TRBV20-1
D gene: TRBD2
clone size: few
CDR3 length: 17
J gene: TRBJ2-4
CDR3 protein: CSARFRWGGLAKNIQYF
CDR3 DNA: TGCAGTGCTAGATTTAGGTGGGGGGGTTTAGCCAAAAACATTCAGTACTTC

V gene: TRBV4-3
D gene: -
clone size: medium-sized
CDR3 length: 15
J gene: TRBJ1-1
CDR3 protein: CASSQDFVGGTEAFF
CDR3 DNA: TGCGCCAGCAGCCAAGATTTTGTAGGGGGCACTGAAGCTTTCTTT

V gene: TRBV20-1
D gene: TRBD2
clone size: -
CDR3 length: 19
J gene: TRBJ2-2
CDR3 protein: CSARDHQGLAGGGTGELFF
CDR3 DNA: TGCAGTGCTAGAGATCATCAGGGACTAGCGGGGGGCGGCACCGGGGAGCTGTTTTTT

V gene: TRBV6-1
D gene: -
clone size: few
CDR3 length: 15
J gene: TRBJ1-4
CDR3 protein: CASSKTQGLGEKLFF
CDR3 DNA: TGTGCCAGCAGTAAAACTCAGGGGCTGGGGGAAAAACTGTTTTTT

V gene: TRBV29-1
D gene: -
clone size: -
CDR3 length: 14
J gene: TRBJ1-2
CDR3 protein: CSVEAGRDNYGYTF
CDR3 DNA: TGCAGCGTTGAAGCCGGACGAGATAATTATGGCTACACCTTC

V gene: TRBV5-5
D gene: -
clone size: few
CDR3 length: 16
J gene: TRBJ1-5
CDR3 protein: CASSLAAGRGDQPQHF
CDR3 DNA: TGTGCCAGCAGCTTGGCCGCAGGGAGAGGGGATCAGCCCCAGCATTTT

V gene: TRBV6-1
D gene: -
clone size: many
CDR3 length: 13
J gene: TRBJ1-2
CDR3 protein: CASSERRNYGYTF
CDR3 DNA: TGTGCCAGCAGTGAAAGGCGGAACTATGGCTACACCTTC

V gene: TRBV18
D gene: -
clone size: few
CDR3 length: 15
J gene: TRBJ1-1
CDR3 protein: CASSPPRVWDTEAFF
CDR3 DNA: TGTGCCAGCTCACCACCAAGGGTATGGGACACTGAAGCTTTCTTT

V gene: TRBV6-2/TRBV6-3
D gene: TRBD1
clone size: few
CDR3 length: 14
J gene: TRBJ1-1
CDR3 protein: CASSYSTGRTEAFF
CDR3 DNA: TGTGCCAGCAGTTACTCGACAGGGAGGACTGAAGCTTTCTTT

V gene: TRBV10-3
D gene: -
clone size: many
CDR3 length: 15
J gene: TRBJ1-5
CDR3 protein: CAIGEGMGGGQPQHF
CDR3 DNA: TGTGCCATCGGAGAGGGTATGGGTGGAGGTCAGCCCCAGCATTTT

V gene: TRBV6-1
D gene: -
clone size: few
CDR3 length: 12
J gene: TRBJ1-5
CDR3 protein: CASSEARQPQHF
CDR3 DNA: TGTGCCAGCAGTGAAGCACGTCAGCCCCAGCATTTT

V gene: TRBV29-1
D gene: TRBD1
clone size: few
CDR3 length: 12
J gene: TRBJ2-3
CDR3 protein: CSVNRGADTQYF
CDR3 DNA: TGCAGCGTTAACAGGGGTGCAGATACGCAGTATTTT

V gene: TRBV7-2
D gene: TRBD1
clone size: many
CDR3 length: 14
J gene: TRBJ1-4
CDR3 protein: CASSLSGQNEKLFF
CDR3 DNA: TGTGCCAGCAGCTTATCGGGACAGAATGAAAAACTGTTTTTT

V gene: TRBV6-5
D gene: -
clone size: many
CDR3 length: 11
J gene: TRBJ1-1
CDR3 protein: CASSYGPEAFF
CDR3 DNA: TGTGCCAGCAGTTACGGCCCTGAAGCTTTCTTT

V gene: TRBV12-3/TRBV12-4
D gene: -
clone size: few
CDR3 length: 13
J gene: TRBJ2-4
CDR3 protein: CASSNYRQDIQYF
CDR3 DNA: TGTGCCAGCAGCAACTACCGTCAGGACATTCAGTACTTC

V gene: TRBV5-1
D gene: TRBD1
clone size: few
CDR3 length: 15
J gene: TRBJ2-1
CDR3 protein: CASTQGQGSYNEQFF
CDR3 DNA: TGCGCCAGCACCCAGGGACAGGGTTCCTACAATGAGCAGTTCTTC

V gene: TRBV5-1
D gene: TRBD2
clone size: few
CDR3 length: 16
J gene: TRBJ2-5
CDR3 protein: CASSLDAGGRVETQYF
CDR3 DNA: TGCGCCAGCAGCTTGGATGCGGGGGGCCGTGTAGAGACCCAGTACTTC